The clone carrying this T cell receptor (beta chain) is deemed medium-sized. The antigen remains unidentified. Its ends do not fully match the called genes, so a read error is possible. Each CDR3 protein is one row after TCRdb ran MiXCR on the multiplex PCR reads. In the table there are tens of thousands of distinct CDR3 sequences, roughly 69% of which are singletons. The data originate from a study of breast tumors, draining lymph nodes, adjacent tissues. General study points: Data only fit, rather than demonstrated, lymph node origin of most tumor T cells.

The TCR sequence derives from a female donor with breast cancer. Some clones in this sample may be carry-over from other donors' samples. Sequencing was performed on breast tumor tissue.

Here the CDR3 DNA reads TGCAGCGCCATGGGACTAGCGGGGTCAATGGATTTT. Translation: CSAMGLAGSMDF. This chain joins TRBV29-1 and TRBJ2-3, with TRBD2 identical over 13 bases. The CDR3 sequence is 12 residues long. Germline loops: CDR1 SQVTM, CDR2 ANQGSEA.